Below, one TCR beta chain is given with its context. No cognate antigen has been identified for it. No base-level quality is on record; no much larger clone is a single base apart. TCRbeta CDR3 regions were amplified from genomic DNA by means of the immunoSEQ Assay, a bias-controlled multiplex PCR. On the authors' methods: The number of nucleated cells in each sample was estimated by amplification of reference gene primers within the assay. Sequence reads were collapsed and filtered to measure the absolute abundance of every unique TCRbeta CDR3 rearrangement. Productive Simpson clonality was computed per sample as the square root of Simpson's diversity index over productive rearrangements. TCRdb holds this immuneACCESS table with in-frame rearrangements only. Some clones are missing; in checked studies, unresolved V genes explain under half, and the rest has no known cause. V and J calls and clone size come straight from that table; D and trimming were deduced from the DNA. Within this sample are about 69,000 clones, with 90% of them counted one time only. Of the sample, less than 6.5% falls within the top ten clones.

Collaborating institutions collected whole blood in K2EDTA tubes following their own protocols. For TCRbeta analysis, collaborator samples were shipped as frozen whole blood, as isolated PBMCs, or as DNA extracted from either sample type. At the junction V is shortened by 7 bases and J by 1 base; bases outside the gene matches: 18. The cysteine opens and the phenylalanine closes a CDR3 of 17 amino acids. Only the CDR3 DNA is retained, 51 bases long and in frame from the first base. The germline V gene gives CDR1 as SQVTM and CDR2 as ANQGSEA. The entry originates in a study of blood T cell repertoires in COVID-19 (dated by TCRdb to 2020 to 2022). General notes on the study: Samples from collaborators originated in the United States, Italy and Spain and spanned both the acute and convalescent phases of COVID-19. The material from the prospective study consisted of cDNA or gDNA derived from T cells, B-cell-depleted T cells, or PBMCs. The dataset comprised deeply sampled blood TCRbeta repertoires from subjects exposed to, actively infected with, or recovered from COVID-19. The repertoires were released in a freely available public database intended as a resource for research on the immune response to SARS-CoV-2. The samples were drawn from two sources: the first 160 participants of the ongoing ImmuneRACE study, and 1,000 to 1,500 subjects contributed by 6 global collaborators. Sample metadata almost always included a de-identified subject ID, COVID-19 status, age in years and sex. Where HLA class I and class II types were available, the types were taken from metadata supplied by the sample provider, not from assay-based typing. The full study reports these points: Clinical and demographic metadata were provided uncurated, with the amount varying by source and participant.

This chain joins TRBV29-1 to TRBJ1-1; TRBD1 agrees with 7 junctional bases. The source is a young woman with acute or convalescent COVID-19. Sequencing input: peripheral blood. The nucleotide sequence reads TGCAGCGCTGGTAAGGGGGCGACTAACATGCGGAACACTGAAGCTTTCTTT. It encodes CSAGKGATNMRNTEAFF.